One T cell receptor beta chain is described in this entry. Its antigen remains unknown. The data were obtained in a study of multiple sclerosis patients with progressive multifocal leukoencephalopathy. V was cut by 0 bases and J by 4 bases, with 16 bases left in between. The CDR3 sequence is 16 residues long. Germline V lookup: CDR1 SGHRS, CDR2 YFSETQ. Study-level points and caveats: In most PML patients, TRB repertoires appeared less diverse by entropy. Before and during natalizumab, the clones expanded at PML already existed. Whether JC virus or general immunocompromise explains the findings remained unclear.

Time point in this sample: 12 to 13 months of natalizumab therapy. The repertoire was sequenced with immunoSEQ multiplex PCR; TCRdb's copy has only in-frame clones and lacks some. The sample consists of 30,000 or so clones, 85% to 90% of them appearing once. The sequence came from a human donor with multiple sclerosis. V usage is TRBV5-1 and J usage is TRBJ1-1, with D uncertain. The sequencing here drew on PBMCs, taken from a patient treated with natalizumab. CDR3 nucleotides: TGCGCCAGCAGCTTGGCCTATAAGGGCACTGGCACTGAAGCTTTCTTT. It translates to CASSLAYKGTGTEAFF.